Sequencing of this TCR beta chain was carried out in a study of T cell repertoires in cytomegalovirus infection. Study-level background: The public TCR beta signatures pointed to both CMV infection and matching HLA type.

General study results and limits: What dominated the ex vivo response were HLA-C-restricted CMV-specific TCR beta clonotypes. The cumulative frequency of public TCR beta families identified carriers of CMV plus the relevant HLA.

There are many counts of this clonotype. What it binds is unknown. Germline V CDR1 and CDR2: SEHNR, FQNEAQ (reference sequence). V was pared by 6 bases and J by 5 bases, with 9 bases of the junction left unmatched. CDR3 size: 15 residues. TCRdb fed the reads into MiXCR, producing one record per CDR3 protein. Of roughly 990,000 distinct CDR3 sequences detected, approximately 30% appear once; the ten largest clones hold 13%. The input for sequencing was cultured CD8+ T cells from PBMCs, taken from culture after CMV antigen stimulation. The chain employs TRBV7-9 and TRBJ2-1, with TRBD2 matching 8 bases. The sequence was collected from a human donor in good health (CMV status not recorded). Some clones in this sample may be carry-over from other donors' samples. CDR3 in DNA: TGTGCCAGCAGAGCGTCGGGGGGGTTGAACAATGAGCAGTTCTTC. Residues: CASRASGGLNNEQFF.